This T cell receptor beta chain comes out of a study of blood T cells in healthy people across ages. Notes on the study in general: Changes in expanded clonotypes were possibly confounded, as the CMV status of donors was unknown.

A J-beta primer mix and a sample-barcoded 5' primer were used in a second PCR of about 7 to 12 cycles. MiXCR, applied by TCRdb to the 5' RACE reads, yields one record per CDR3 protein. Of about 680,000 distinct CDR3 sequences in the sample, roughly 49% were seen once. Concerning this clonotype: Its target is not known.

V shed 6 bases and J shed 5 bases, with 10 bases lying between them. CDR3 length: 11 amino acids. The germline V gene has CDR1 DFQATT and CDR2 SNEGSKA (reference sequence). This receptor was identified in a woman aged 55-69 years in good health. The rearrangement uses TRBV20-1 and TRBJ2-5; D ambiguous. The sequencing sample was made of blood. The DNA for the CDR3 is TGCAGTGCCAAAGGTGTGGAGACCCAGTACTTC. Translation gives CSAKGVETQYF.